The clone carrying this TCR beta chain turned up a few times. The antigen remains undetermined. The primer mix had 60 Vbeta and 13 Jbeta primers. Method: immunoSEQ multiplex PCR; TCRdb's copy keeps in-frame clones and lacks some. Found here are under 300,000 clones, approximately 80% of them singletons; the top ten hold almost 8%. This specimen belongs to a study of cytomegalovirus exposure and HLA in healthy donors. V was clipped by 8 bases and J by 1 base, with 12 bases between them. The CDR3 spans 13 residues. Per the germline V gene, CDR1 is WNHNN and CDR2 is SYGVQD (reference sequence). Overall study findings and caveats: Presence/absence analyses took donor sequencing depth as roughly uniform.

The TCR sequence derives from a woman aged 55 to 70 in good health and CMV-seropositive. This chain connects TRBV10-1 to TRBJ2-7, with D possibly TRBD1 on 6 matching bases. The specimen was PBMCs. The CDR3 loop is CASGGDGSYEQYF. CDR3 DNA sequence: TGCGCCAGCGGGGGCGACGGATCCTACGAGCAGTACTTC.